This TCR beta chain was sequenced during a study of T cells in Graves' hyperthyroidism and ophthalmopathy. RNA transcripts were the template for amplifying TCR beta CDR3 regions. The TCR CDR3 was amplified in a first-round RT-PCR using the HTBI primer set. From the multiplex PCR reads, TCRdb called clonotypes with MiXCR, one entry per CDR3 protein. This table holds around 500,000 distinct CDR3 sequences, about 16% found once. This clonotype was observed a single time. Patients affected by ophthalmopathy presented a Clinical Activity Score of at least 3, a NOSPECS grade of at least 4, and disease duration below 3 months. The specimen was blood. This receptor was obtained from a woman aged 30 to 39 with Graves' ophthalmopathy.

CDR3 sequence (DNA): TGTGCCAGCTCACCACCTCCTCAAGAGACCCAGTACTTC. As protein: CASSPPPQETQYF. The chain combines TRBV18 with TRBJ2-5; D is undetermined. Trimming cost V 0 bases and J 2 bases, with 4 bases left between them. Germline V lookup: CDR1 KGHSH, CDR2 LQKENI. The CDR3 runs 13 residues.